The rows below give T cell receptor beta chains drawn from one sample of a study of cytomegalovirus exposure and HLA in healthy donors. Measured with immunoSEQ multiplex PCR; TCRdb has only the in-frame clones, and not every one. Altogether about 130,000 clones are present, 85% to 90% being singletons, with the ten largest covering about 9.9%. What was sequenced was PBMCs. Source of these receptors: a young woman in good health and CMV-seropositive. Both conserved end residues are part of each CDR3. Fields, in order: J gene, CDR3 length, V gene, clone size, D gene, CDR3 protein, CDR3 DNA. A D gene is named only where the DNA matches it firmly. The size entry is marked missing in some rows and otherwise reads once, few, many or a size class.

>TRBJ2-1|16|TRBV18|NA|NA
CASSSIGGPSNNEQFF
TGTGCCAGCTCATCAATTGGAGGGCCTAGTAACAATGAGCAGTTCTTC
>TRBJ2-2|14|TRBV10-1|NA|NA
CASTPGHLTGELFF
TGCGCCAGCACCCCGGGACACCTCACCGGGGAGCTGTTTTTT
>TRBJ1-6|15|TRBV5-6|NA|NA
CASSSGAGDNSPLHF
TGTGCCAGCAGCTCCGGCGCAGGGGATAATTCACCCCTCCACTTT
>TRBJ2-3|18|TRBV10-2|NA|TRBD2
CASSESGFTSGGTDTQYF
TGCGCCAGCAGTGAGTCGGGATTCACTAGCGGGGGGACAGATACGCAGTATTTT
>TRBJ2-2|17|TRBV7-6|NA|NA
CASSLGAGPENTGELFF
TGTGCCAGCAGCTTAGGGGCAGGGCCCGAAAACACCGGGGAGCTGTTTTTT
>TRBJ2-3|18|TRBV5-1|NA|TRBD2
CASSNPGLAGAQSDTQYF
TGCGCCAGCAGCAATCCGGGACTAGCGGGGGCTCAGTCAGATACGCAGTATTTT
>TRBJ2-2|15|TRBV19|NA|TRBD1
CASREDRGDTGELFF
TGTGCCAGTAGGGAGGACAGGGGAGACACCGGGGAGCTGTTTTTT
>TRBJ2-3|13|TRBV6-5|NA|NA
CASGIAGTDTQYF
TGTGCCAGCGGGATAGCGGGCACAGATACGCAGTATTTT
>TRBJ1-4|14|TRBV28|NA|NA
CASRTRVDGEKLFF
TGTGCCAGCAGGACCAGGGTAGACGGTGAAAAACTGTTTTTT
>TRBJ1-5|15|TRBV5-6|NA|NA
CASSLGGYSNQPQHF
TGTGCCAGCAGCTTGGGAGGGTATAGCAATCAGCCCCAGCATTTT
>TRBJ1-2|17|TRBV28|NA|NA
CASSFVGGGKANYGYTF
TGTGCCAGCAGTTTCGTAGGGGGGGGCAAAGCTAACTATGGCTACACCTTC
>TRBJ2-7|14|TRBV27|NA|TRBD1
CASSFGQGAVEQYF
TGTGCCAGCAGTTTTGGACAGGGGGCGGTCGAGCAGTACTTC
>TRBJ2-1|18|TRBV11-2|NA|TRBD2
CASSLDRGSGGLSNEQFF
TGTGCCAGCAGCTTAGATCGGGGTAGCGGGGGCCTAAGCAATGAGCAGTTCTTC
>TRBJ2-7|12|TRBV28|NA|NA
CASSRSWYEQYF
TGTGCCAGCAGCCGGTCCTGGTACGAGCAGTACTTC
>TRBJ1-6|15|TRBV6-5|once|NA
CASSYSGGRNSPLHF
TGTGCCAGCAGTTACTCGGGGGGAAGGAATTCACCCCTCCACTTT
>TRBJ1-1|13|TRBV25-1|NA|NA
CASSPSLNTEAFF
TGTGCCAGCAGCCCTTCCTTGAACACTGAAGCTTTCTTT
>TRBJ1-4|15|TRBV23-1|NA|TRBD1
CASSQSTGFNEKLFF
TGCGCCAGCAGTCAATCGACAGGGTTTAATGAAAAACTGTTTTTT
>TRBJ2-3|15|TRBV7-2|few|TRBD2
CASSLTSGGTDTQYF
TGTGCCAGCAGCCTTACTAGCGGGGGAACTGATACGCAGTATTTT
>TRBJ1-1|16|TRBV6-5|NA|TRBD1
CASSYAGNRGSAEAFF
TGTGCCAGCAGTTACGCGGGGAACAGGGGGTCGGCTGAAGCTTTCTTT
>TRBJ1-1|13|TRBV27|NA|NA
CASSSSLYTEAFF
TGTGCCAGCAGTTCGTCCCTATACACTGAAGCTTTCTTT
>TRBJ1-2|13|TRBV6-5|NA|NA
CASSYFQDYGYTF
TGTGCCAGCAGTTACTTCCAGGACTATGGCTACACCTTC
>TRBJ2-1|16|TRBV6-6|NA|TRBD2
CASSYLAGGPYNEQFF
TGTGCCAGCAGTTACTTAGCGGGGGGGCCATACAATGAGCAGTTCTTC
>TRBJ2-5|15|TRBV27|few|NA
CASSYWASDQETQYF
TGTGCCAGCAGTTATTGGGCTAGCGACCAAGAGACCCAGTACTTC
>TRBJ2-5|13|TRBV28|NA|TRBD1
CASTSTGEETQYF
TGTGCCAGCACCAGCACAGGGGAAGAGACCCAGTACTTC
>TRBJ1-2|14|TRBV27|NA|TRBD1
CASSSDRVTSGYTF
TGTGCCAGCAGTTCCGACAGGGTAACGTCTGGCTACACCTTC
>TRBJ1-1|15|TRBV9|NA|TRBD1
CASSAGQGLNTEAFF
TGTGCCAGCAGCGCCGGACAGGGATTGAACACTGAAGCTTTCTTT
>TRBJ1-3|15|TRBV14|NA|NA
CASSQDFRQQNTIYF
TGTGCCAGCAGCCAAGATTTCAGACAGCAAAACACCATATATTTT
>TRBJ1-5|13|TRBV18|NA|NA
CASSPPGEQPQHF
TGTGCCAGCTCACCACCAGGGGAACAGCCCCAGCATTTT
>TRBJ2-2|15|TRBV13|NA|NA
CASSLRSRWTGELFF
TGTGCCAGCAGCTTAAGATCGCGGTGGACCGGGGAGCTGTTTTTT